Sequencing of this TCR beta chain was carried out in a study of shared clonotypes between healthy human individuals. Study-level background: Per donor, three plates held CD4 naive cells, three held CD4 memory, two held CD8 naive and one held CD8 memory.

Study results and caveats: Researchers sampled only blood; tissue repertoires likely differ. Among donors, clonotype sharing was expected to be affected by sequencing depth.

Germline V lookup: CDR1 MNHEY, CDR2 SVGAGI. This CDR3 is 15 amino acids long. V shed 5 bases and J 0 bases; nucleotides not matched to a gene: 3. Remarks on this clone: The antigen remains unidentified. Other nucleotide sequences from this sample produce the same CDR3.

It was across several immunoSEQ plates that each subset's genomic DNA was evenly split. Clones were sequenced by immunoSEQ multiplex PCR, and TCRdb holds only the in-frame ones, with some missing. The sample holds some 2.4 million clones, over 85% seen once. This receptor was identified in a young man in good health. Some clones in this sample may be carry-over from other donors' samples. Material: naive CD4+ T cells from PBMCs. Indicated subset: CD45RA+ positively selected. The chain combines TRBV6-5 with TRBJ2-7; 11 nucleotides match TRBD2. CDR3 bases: TGTGCCAGCAGTGGGACTAGCGGCTCCTCCTACGAGCAGTACTTC. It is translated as CASSGTSGSSYEQYF.